This record looks at one TCR beta chain sequence and its context. This record comes from a study of blood T cell repertoires in COVID-19. At the level of the study: The origin of the acute and convalescent COVID-19 samples was the United States, Italy and Spain. Sources were T cells, B-cell-depleted T cells, or PBMCs; the material itself was cDNA or gDNA.

In the original analysis: Amplified reference gene primers provided the basis for estimating nucleated cell counts. Generated by immunoSEQ multiplex PCR, the TCRdb table keeps only in-frame clones and is missing some. The V and J calls and clone size are taken from that table; D and trimming were inferred from the DNA. The profile shows some 240,000 clones, around three quarters of them singletons. Sequencing used peripheral blood. The receptor was isolated from a woman aged 70-85 years with acute or convalescent COVID-19.

The CDR3 DNA reads TGTGCCAGCAGCTCCCGGGGACAGGGAAACACCATATATTTT. It specifies CASSSRGQGNTIYF. The chain combines TRBV13 with TRBJ1-3; 7 nucleotides align to TRBD1. The CDR3 contains 14 residues. Trimming at V came to 4 bases and at J to 4 bases, leaving 4 bases not matched to a gene. CDR1 is PRHDT and CDR2 is FYEKMQ in the germline V gene (reference sequence).